Below, one T cell receptor beta chain is given with its context. Some clones are missing from TCRdb's copy, which holds only in-frame ones; the method was immunoSEQ multiplex PCR. The sample records about 55,000 clones, around 94% being singletons. These data originate in a study of T cell changes during pregnancy in multiple sclerosis. The sample here was CD8+ T cells from peripheral blood mononuclear cells, taken after pregnancy. This receptor was identified in a female donor with multiple sclerosis, enrolled in a pregnancy study.

Here the CDR3 reads CASGATVNTEAFF. The CDR3 nucleotides are TGTGCCAGCGGAGCGACGGTGAACACTGAAGCTTTCTTT. The gene calls are TRBV28 and TRBJ1-1; D not certain. The ends were cut back, 8 bases at V and 0 bases at J, with 10 bases in the middle. Germline V lookup: CDR1 MDHEN, CDR2 SYDVKM. This CDR3 contains 13 residues. Drawing the rest from reference TRBV28 and TRBJ1-1, the complete variable domain is DVKVTQSSRYLVKRTGEKVFLECVQDMDHENMFWYRQDPGLGLRLIYFSYDVKMKEKGDIPEGYSVSREKKERFSLILESASTNQTSMYLCASGATVNTEAFFGQGTRLTVV.